A selection of T cell receptor beta chains follows, all from one sample in a study of T-cell memory formation after mild COVID-19. MiXCR, run by TCRdb on the 5' RACE reads, gives a single entry per CDR3 protein. This table holds roughly 550,000 distinct CDR3 sequences, roughly 22% found once. The sample consisted of PBMCs or a T cell subset sorted from them (not recorded which). The receptors were sampled from an adult woman who had mild COVID-19 (a few samples of this study predate the infection). Cell type and time point are not known. CDR3s include the opening cysteine and the closing phenylalanine or tryptophan. The D gene is left open where the match is weak. The size entry is marked missing in some rows and otherwise reads once, few, many or a size class.

abundance	d_gene	v_gene	len	j_gene	CDR3nt	CDR3aa
.	.	TRBV24-1	12	TRBJ2-1	TGTGCCACCAGCACAGGGTCTGTCGAGCAGTTCTTC	CATSTGSVEQFF
once	.	TRBV19	14	TRBJ2-7	TGTGCCAGTAGTGCGGGGCAGGGGTCCGGCGAGCAGTACTTC	CASSAGQGSGEQYF
.	.	TRBV11-1	19	TRBJ2-1	TGTGCCAGCAGCTTAGCGCCCCGGGACCCAAGAAGCTCCTACAATGAGCAGTTCTTC	CASSLAPRDPRSSYNEQFF
.	.	TRBV20-1	15	TRBJ2-3	TGCAGTGCAACTCTGGTAGGGGGGAAGTCAGATACGCAGTATTTT	CSATLVGGKSDTQYF
once	.	TRBV20-1	15	TRBJ2-7	TGCAGTGCCAGGATCCCGACCCTCGGCGGGGTCGAGCAGTACTTC	CSARIPTLGGVEQYF
few	TRBD1	TRBV9	14	TRBJ1-4	TGTGCCAGCAGCGTAGAAGGACAGGGCGAAAAACTGTTTTTT	CASSVEGQGEKLFF
few	TRBD1	TRBV15	15	TRBJ2-3	TGTGCCACCAAGAGGGACAGGGGGCCCGCAGATACGCAGTATTTT	CATKRDRGPADTQYF
few	.	TRBV10-3	13	TRBJ1-1	TGTGCCATCAGTTCGGACTGGAACACTGAAGCTTTCTTT	CAISSDWNTEAFF
few	.	TRBV6-2/TRBV6-3	13	TRBJ2-2	TGTGCCAGCAGTTACACCCGGACCGGGGAGCTGTTTTTT	CASSYTRTGELFF
few	.	TRBV27	13	TRBJ2-3	TGTGCCAGCAGGCAACGGGGGCCTTATACGCAGTATTTT	CASRQRGPYTQYF
few	TRBD1	TRBV6-6	16	TRBJ2-1	TGTGCCAGCAGTTACTCGTCCACAGGGGGGTCCAATGAGCAGTTCTTC	CASSYSSTGGSNEQFF
.	.	TRBV11-2	15	TRBJ1-1	TGTGCCAGCAGCCCAAATAACCCGGCCCACACTGAAGCTTTCTTT	CASSPNNPAHTEAFF
few	.	TRBV6-2/TRBV6-3	13	TRBJ2-7	TGTGCCAGCAGCTGGGGGCTTACCTACGAGCAGTACTTC	CASSWGLTYEQYF
.	TRBD2	TRBV20-1	15	TRBJ2-3	TGCAGTGCCCCAACCGGACGGGAGGTCACAGATACGCAGTATTTT	CSAPTGREVTDTQYF
.	TRBD2	TRBV20-1	14	TRBJ2-3	TGCAGTGCTAGACGGGTAGCGGGGGCAGATACGCAGTATTTT	CSARRVAGADTQYF
.	.	TRBV7-6	14	TRBJ1-1	TGTGCCAGCAGCCCTACACAGGGAATCACTGAAGCTTTCTTT	CASSPTQGITEAFF
few	TRBD1	TRBV20-1	17	TRBJ1-5	TGCAGTGCTAGAACCCGTCCGGGACAGGGGGGTAATCAGCCCCAGCATTTT	CSARTRPGQGGNQPQHF
.	.	TRBV30	12	TRBJ2-1	TGTGCCTATGGAGCGACCCCCAATGAGCAGTTCTTC	CAYGATPNEQFF
.	.	TRBV20-1	21	TRBJ2-5	.	CSALIAGGKRPSTSGQSPQYF
few	TRBD1	TRBV5-4	14	TRBJ1-1	TGTGCCAGCAGCTTGGCGGGGACAGCCCCGGGGGCTTTCTTT	CASSLAGTAPGAFF
few	TRBD1	TRBV7-9	15	TRBJ1-6	TGTGCCAGCAGTTTAGCCTCAGGGGGCGGCTCACCCCTCCACTTT	CASSLASGGGSPLHF
many	.	TRBV20-1	14	TRBJ1-5	TGCAGTGCTAGAGATCCGAGGGAGGATCAGCCCCAGCATTTT	CSARDPREDQPQHF
few	.	TRBV27	14	TRBJ2-2	TGTGCCAGCAGTCCGCTGTCAGAATCCGGGGAGCTGTTTTTT	CASSPLSESGELFF
few	.	TRBV3-1	13	TRBJ2-3	TGTGCCAGCAGCCAAGACTCAGCGGATACGCAGTATTTT	CASSQDSADTQYF
many	.	TRBV7-3	14	TRBJ1-2	TGTGCCAGCAGCTCGAGTGGCGGATCAGGAGGCTACACCTTC	CASSSSGGSGGYTF
many	.	TRBV5-1	14	TRBJ2-1	TGCGCCAGCAGCCTGGGGACTTCAAACAATGAGCAGTTCTTC	CASSLGTSNNEQFF
many	TRBD2	TRBV12-3/TRBV12-4	19	TRBJ2-3	TGTGCCAGCAGCTCTAATGGCGGGGGGCCTCAAGCTAGCACAGATACGCAGTATTTT	CASSSNGGGPQASTDTQYF
.	.	TRBV7-9	13	TRBJ2-7	TGTGCCAGCAGCTCCCACGCAGACTACGAGCAGTACTTC	CASSSHADYEQYF
few	.	TRBV4-3	12	TRBJ1-4	TGCGCCAGCAGCCTCGGCGGAGTCAAACTGTTTTTT	CASSLGGVKLFF
many	.	TRBV5-5	17	TRBJ2-6	TGTGCCAGCAGCTCGGACGGCAGATTATCTGGGGCCAACGTCCTGACTTTC	CASSSDGRLSGANVLTF
few	.	TRBV7-8	14	TRBJ2-2	TGTGCCAGCAGCTTACACAGGGCGGACGGGGAGCTGTTTTTT	CASSLHRADGELFF
.	TRBD1	TRBV24-1	15	TRBJ1-2	TGTGCCACCAGTGAGCGGACAGGGACTAACTATGGCTACACCTTC	CATSERTGTNYGYTF
.	TRBD1	TRBV20-1	15	TRBJ1-1	TGCAGTGCTAGAACCGCCGGGACAGAGAACACTGAAGCTTTCTTT	CSARTAGTENTEAFF
.	.	TRBV20-1	11	TRBJ1-2	TGCAGTGCTAGGGCCGAGAGTGGCTACACCTTC	CSARAESGYTF
.	.	TRBV9	13	TRBJ2-1	TGTGCCAGCAGCCCTACTTACTACAATGAGCAGTTCTTC	CASSPTYYNEQFF
few	.	TRBV29-1	12	TRBJ2-5	TGCAGCGTTGAAGATCTTTTAGAGACCCAGTACTTC	CSVEDLLETQYF
.	.	TRBV4-1	17	TRBJ1-5	TGCGCCAGCAGCCAAGTCTGGAGGACTCCGGACAATCAGCCCCAGCATTTT	CASSQVWRTPDNQPQHF
.	.	TRBV7-2	16	TRBJ2-1	TGTGCCAGCAGCCCCTGGGGGGGGCGCCTTGACAATGAGCAGTTCTTC	CASSPWGGRLDNEQFF
few	.	TRBV6-2/TRBV6-3	18	TRBJ1-5	TGTGCCAGCAGTTACGCCAAGATAACAGGGATCGGCAATCAGCCCCAGCATTTT	CASSYAKITGIGNQPQHF
few	TRBD2	TRBV5-1	17	TRBJ2-7	TGCGCCAGCAGCTTGGACCCGACTAGCGGCGGATACTACGAGCAGTACTTC	CASSLDPTSGGYYEQYF
few	.	TRBV7-9	12	TRBJ1-1	TGTGCCAGCAGCTTACAGAACACTGAAGCTTTCTTT	CASSLQNTEAFF
.	.	TRBV5-1	15	TRBJ1-5	TGCGCCAGCAGCTTGGGCGGCAGGGACAATCAGCCCCAGCATTTT	CASSLGGRDNQPQHF
few	TRBD1	TRBV5-1	14	TRBJ1-4	TGCGCCAGCAGCGATGGGACAGTGGGTGAAAAACTGTTTTTT	CASSDGTVGEKLFF
.	.	TRBV5-5	17	TRBJ1-1	TGTGCCAGCAGCTTGGCGGGACTTGGGACGATGAACACTGAAGCTTTCTTT	CASSLAGLGTMNTEAFF
few	TRBD1	TRBV7-9	15	TRBJ2-7	TGTGCCAGCAGCCAGCCGGGACAGGCTCTGAACGAGCAGTACTTC	CASSQPGQALNEQYF
.	.	TRBV11-3	15	TRBJ1-1	TGTGCCAGCAGCTTAGAACACGGGCCGAACAATGAAGCTTTCTTT	CASSLEHGPNNEAFF
.	.	TRBV7-2	14	TRBJ1-3	TGTGCCAGCAGCTTATTAGACTCTGGAAACACCATATATTTT	CASSLLDSGNTIYF
many	.	TRBV15	15	TRBJ1-6	TGTGCCACCAGCTTAATAGGGGGTGGTAATTCACCCCTCCACTTT	CATSLIGGGNSPLHF
few	.	TRBV29-1	14	TRBJ2-1	TGCAGCGTTGCGGGCGTCCCGAAATACAATGAGCAGTTCTTC	CSVAGVPKYNEQFF